What follows are 22 T cell receptor beta chains derived from one specimen sequenced in a study of OX40 agonist ivuxolimab in advanced cancers. Profiling relied on immunoSEQ multiplex PCR, and the TCRdb table lists in-frame clones only, not all of them. Among approximately 46,000 clones listed, around 77% were seen once. The material sequenced was CD4+ or CD8+ T cells sorted from blood, taken in a trial of the OX40 agonist ivuxolimab. The source of these receptors is an adult with an advanced solid tumor such as melanoma, head and neck, liver or kidney cancer.

The chain links TRBV7-6 to TRBJ2-2; TRBD2 is a possible D gene (5 bases). Trimming pared 2 bases from V and 7 bases from J, leaving 17 bases between. The CDR3 contains 16 residues. In germline, CDR1 is SGHVS, CDR2 FNYEAQ. CDR3 bases: TGTGCCAGCAGCTTATTCCCGGAGGCCCAGGACGGGGAGCTGTTTTTT. This sequence encodes CASSLFPEAQDGELFF.

The V gene is TRBV7-8, the J gene TRBJ2-3; 8 bases line up with TRBD2. Trimming removed 5 bases from V and 1 base from J; junction bases left unmatched: 8. CDR1 is SGHVS and CDR2 is FQNEAQ in the germline V gene. The CDR3 loop spans 16 amino acids. The CDR3 region is CASSPALREGTDTQYF. For the CDR3, the DNA is TGTGCCAGCAGCCCCGCCTTGCGGGAGGGCACAGATACGCAGTATTTT.

The chain uses TRBV28 and TRBJ2-1, with 7 bases fitting TRBD2. Trimming removed 6 bases from V and 5 bases from J; junction bases left unmatched: 10. The length of the CDR3 is 15 residues. Per germline, CDR1 MDHEN and CDR2 SYDVKM. CDR3 coding DNA: TGTGCCAGCAGCGCAGCTAGCGGCTTAAACAATGAGCAGTTCTTC. Residues: CASSAASGLNNEQFF.

The chain employs TRBV6-1 and TRBJ1-2; 9 nucleotides line up with TRBD1. The CDR3 consists of 15 residues. After removal of 5 bases from V and 8 bases from J, the junction contained 12 bases not matched to a gene. Germline V gene sequence: CDR1 MNHNS, CDR2 SASEGT. The CDR3 sequence: CASSPTGGALEGYTF. DNA of the CDR3: TGTGCCAGCAGTCCCACAGGGGGCGCGTTAGAAGGCTACACCTTC.

The CDR3 reads CASSLAGGAGTEAFF. In DNA form, the CDR3 reads TGCGCCAGCAGCTTGGCCGGGGGGGCAGGAACTGAAGCTTTCTTT. The gene calls are TRBV5-1 and TRBJ1-1; weak D call: TRBD1 (6 bases). Germline-derived CDR1 and CDR2 are SGHRS and YFSETQ. The CDR3 loop spans 15 amino acids. V was shortened by 0 bases and J by 5 bases, with 14 bases between the two germline ends.

This sequence joins TRBV11-2 and TRBJ2-3, with 13 bases lining up with TRBD2. V was clipped by 5 bases and J by 5 bases; unmatched bases: 7. The CDR3 length is 16 residues. CDR1 SGHAT and CDR2 FQNNGV come from the germline V gene. The CDR3 is CASSQGLAGAGDTQYF. Written as DNA, the CDR3 is TGTGCCAGCAGCCAAGGACTAGCGGGAGCGGGAGATACGCAGTATTTT.

The rearrangement joins TRBV27 to TRBJ1-2, with 10 nucleotides matching TRBD1. From germline, CDR1 is MNHEY and CDR2 SMNVEV (reference sequence). V shed 5 bases, J shed 5 bases, and the junction held 5 bases outside the gene matches. This CDR3 is built from 14 residues. The CDR3 spells CASSDGQGVYGYTF. The DNA for the CDR3 is TGTGCCAGCAGTGATGGACAGGGGGTGTATGGCTACACCTTC.

The chain uses TRBV9 and TRBJ2-2; 13 positions agree with TRBD2. The ends lost 4 bases at V and 4 bases at J; junction bases unmatched: 13. CDR3 size: 19 residues. Germline CDR1 reads SGDLS; CDR2 reads YYNGEE. The CDR3 DNA reads TGTGCCAGCAGCCCGAGGGGACTAGCGGGACGTCTCGTCACCGGGGAGCTGTTTTTT. This encodes CASSPRGLAGRLVTGELFF.

The CDR3 here is CASTPRGDNYGYTF. As DNA, the CDR3 is TGTGCCAGTACCCCTCGGGGGGATAACTATGGCTACACCTTC. J is TRBJ1-2 and V is TRBV19; weak D call: TRBD1 (5 bases). With 7 bases removed from V and 1 base from J, the gap between germline ends came to 13 bases. The CDR3 contains 14 residues. Germline CDR1 LNHDA, CDR2 SQIVND (reference sequence).

The chain uses TRBV28 and TRBJ2-7, with 9 nucleotides matching TRBD1. V lost 5 bases to trimming and J lost 3 bases; unmatched junction nucleotides: 8. This CDR3 has 15 residues. Per germline, CDR1 MDHEN and CDR2 SYDVKM. The CDR3 DNA follows: TGTGCCAGCAGTCACACCGGGACAGGGATCTACGAGCAGTACTTC. It yields the protein CASSHTGTGIYEQYF. The full variable domain, its missing parts supplied by reference TRBV28 and TRBJ2-7, is DVKVTQSSRYLVKRTGEKVFLECVQDMDHENMFWYRQDPGLGLRLIYFSYDVKMKEKGDIPEGYSVSREKKERFSLILESASTNQTSMYLCASSHTGTGIYEQYFGPGTRLTVT.

This chain uses TRBV7-3 with TRBJ1-1, with D unresolved. This CDR3 is 17 amino acids long. With 3 bases removed from V and 1 base from J, the gap between germline ends came to 18 bases. Germline CDR1 reads SGHTA; CDR2 reads FQGTGA. CDR3 in amino acids: CASSFILGRDENTEAFF. DNA of the CDR3: TGTGCCAGCAGCTTTATCCTCGGGCGCGACGAGAACACTGAAGCTTTCTTT.

This sequence joins TRBV4-2 and TRBJ2-2; D may be TRBD2 (5 bases). There are 16 residues in the CDR3. The V gene lost 4 bases and the J gene lost 1 base, with 13 bases spanning the gap. Per germline, CDR1 LGHNA and CDR2 YNFKEQ. The CDR3 here is CASSPVRGRNTGELFF. Here the CDR3 DNA reads TGTGCCAGCAGCCCAGTTAGAGGGAGGAACACCGGGGAGCTGTTTTTT.

The genes are TRBV28 and TRBJ2-1; D unresolved. The ends were cut back, 7 bases at V and 4 bases at J, with 5 bases in the middle. The CDR3 spans 11 residues. Germline CDR1 reads MDHEN; CDR2 reads SYDVKM. DNA of the CDR3: TGTGCCAGCACTCAGTACAATGAGCAGTTCTTC. It yields the protein CASTQYNEQFF.

The chain couples TRBV30 to TRBJ2-7; possible D gene TRBD2, 6 bases. The germline V and J ends were trimmed by 6 bases and 6 bases, with 15 bases remaining between them. Germline CDR1 reads GTSNPN; CDR2 reads SVGIG (reference sequence). The CDR3 extends over 12 amino acids. The CDR3 DNA reads as TGTGCCTGCTCTCTGCGGGGTCCCGAGCAGTACTTC. Translated, it gives CACSLRGPEQYF. Full variable domain (missing parts from reference TRBV30 and TRBJ2-7): SQTIHQWPATLVQPVGSPLSLECTVEGTSNPNLYWYRQAAGRGLQLLFYSVGIGQISSEVPQNLSASRPQDRQFILSSKKLLLSDSGFYLCACSLRGPEQYFGPGTRLTVT.

The J gene is TRBJ2-7, the V gene TRBV4-1; 7 bases agree with TRBD2. Germline V gives CDR1 MGHRA, CDR2 YSYEKL. V lost 0 bases to trimming and J lost 5 bases; unmatched junction nucleotides: 7. The length of the CDR3 is 15 residues. CDR3 in amino acids: CASSQDGGGGNEQYF. The CDR3 nucleotides are TGCGCCAGCAGCCAAGATGGGGGGGGAGGTAACGAGCAGTACTTC.

The genes are TRBV11-3 and TRBJ2-7; 13 bases are a match to TRBD2. The CDR3 runs 16 residues. V was clipped by 0 bases and J by 2 bases; unmatched bases: 1. The V gene's germline CDR1 is SGHNT and CDR2 YENEEA. In DNA, the CDR3 is TGTGCCAGCAGCTTAGATGGGACTAGCGGGACCTACGAGCAGTACTTC. It yields the protein CASSLDGTSGTYEQYF. The full variable domain, rest sourced from reference TRBV11-3 and TRBJ2-7, is EAGVVQSPRYKIIEKKQPVAFWCNPISGHNTLYWYLQNLGQGPELLIRYENEEAVDDSQLPKDRFSAERLKGVDSTLKIQPAELGDSAVYLCASSLDGTSGTYEQYFGPGTRLTVT.

The V and J genes are TRBV10-3 and TRBJ1-5; 7 nucleotides line up with TRBD1. Germline values: CDR1 ENHRY, CDR2 SYGVKD. After removal of 5 bases from V and 0 bases from J, the junction contained 10 bases not matched to a gene. This CDR3 is built from 17 residues. The CDR3 reads CAISPGDRSYSNQPQHF. DNA for the CDR3: TGTGCCATCAGTCCGGGGGACAGAAGTTATAGCAATCAGCCCCAGCATTTT.

V gene TRBV18 combines with J gene TRBJ1-1; TRBD1 matches 7 bases. This CDR3 comprises 15 residues. CDR1 and CDR2 (germline): KGHSH, LQKENI. J was trimmed by 5 bases and V by 3 bases; bases with no gene match: 9. CDR3 protein: CASSPSGQLDTEAFF. The DNA for the CDR3 is TGTGCCAGCTCACCTTCGGGACAGTTGGATACTGAAGCTTTCTTT.

The rearrangement joins TRBV5-1 to TRBJ1-4; D gene uncertain. Deletions cut 5 bases from V and 0 bases from J, with 8 bases between. The CDR3 extends over 14 amino acids. Per germline, CDR1 SGHRS and CDR2 YFSETQ. The CDR3 DNA is TGCGCCAGCAGGATGGGGACAACTAATGAAAAACTGTTTTTT. This encodes CASRMGTTNEKLFF.

This clone was observed a few times. This chain connects TRBV6-1 to TRBJ1-5, with D possibly matching TRBD1 (5 bases). Trimming left V 4 bases short and J 1 base short, with 11 bases between. The CDR3 loop spans 15 amino acids. CDR1 MNHNS and CDR2 SASEGT come from the germline V gene. The CDR3 is CASSAQQDSNQPQHF. The CDR3 DNA reads as TGTGCCAGCAGTGCTCAACAGGACAGCAATCAGCCCCAGCATTTT.

The rearrangement joins TRBV11-2 to TRBJ2-1, with unresolved D. This CDR3 is built from 14 residues. V was cut by 3 bases and J by 0 bases, with 6 bases left in between. The germline V gene encodes CDR1 SGHAT and CDR2 FQNNGV. The CDR3 is CASSFYSSYNEQFF. The CDR3 nucleotides read TGTGCCAGCAGCTTTTACAGCTCCTACAATGAGCAGTTCTTC.

The V and J genes are TRBV9 and TRBJ1-2; the D is unclear. V lost 0 bases, J lost 5 bases, and 8 bases lay in between. This CDR3 is 13 amino acids long. The germline gives CDR1 SGDLS, CDR2 YYNGEE. CDR3: CASSVEGWYGYTF. The CDR3 DNA sequence: TGTGCCAGCAGCGTAGAGGGCTGGTATGGCTACACCTTC.